Sequencing of this TCR beta chain was carried out in a study of memory CD4+ T cells and cytomegalovirus serostatus. Study results and limitations: Repertoires predicted CMV serostatus with median bootstrapped AUC of approximately 0.94. Each of fewer than 80 CMV-associated TCRbeta sequences occurred in one to five individuals.

In germline, CDR1 is SQVTM, CDR2 ANQGSEA. Deletions cut 7 bases from V and 0 bases from J, with 10 bases between. CDR3 length: 13 amino acids. This clone was detected only a few times. Its target is not known. Single viable CD3+CD4+CD8-CD45RO+ cells were sorted as the memory CD4+ T cells. CMV serostatus came from serum IgG against pp150, pp28, p38, p52. Original processing notes: After removing out-of-frame reads, under 2.5 million distinct TCRbeta sequences remained. The repertoire was sequenced with immunoSEQ multiplex PCR; TCRdb's copy has only in-frame clones and lacks some. The D gene and trimming were derived from the DNA, and the V and J assignments and clone size from that table. This sample has more than 40,000 clones; around 78% occur once, and the top ten carry under 7.5%.

The rearrangement uses TRBV29-1 and TRBJ1-3; unclear D gene. The sequence came from an adult in good health and CMV-seronegative. The material sequenced was memory CD4+ T cells from blood. CDR3 in amino acids: CSATESSGNTIYF. The CDR3 nucleotides are TGCAGCGCTACAGAGAGCTCTGGAAACACCATATATTTT.